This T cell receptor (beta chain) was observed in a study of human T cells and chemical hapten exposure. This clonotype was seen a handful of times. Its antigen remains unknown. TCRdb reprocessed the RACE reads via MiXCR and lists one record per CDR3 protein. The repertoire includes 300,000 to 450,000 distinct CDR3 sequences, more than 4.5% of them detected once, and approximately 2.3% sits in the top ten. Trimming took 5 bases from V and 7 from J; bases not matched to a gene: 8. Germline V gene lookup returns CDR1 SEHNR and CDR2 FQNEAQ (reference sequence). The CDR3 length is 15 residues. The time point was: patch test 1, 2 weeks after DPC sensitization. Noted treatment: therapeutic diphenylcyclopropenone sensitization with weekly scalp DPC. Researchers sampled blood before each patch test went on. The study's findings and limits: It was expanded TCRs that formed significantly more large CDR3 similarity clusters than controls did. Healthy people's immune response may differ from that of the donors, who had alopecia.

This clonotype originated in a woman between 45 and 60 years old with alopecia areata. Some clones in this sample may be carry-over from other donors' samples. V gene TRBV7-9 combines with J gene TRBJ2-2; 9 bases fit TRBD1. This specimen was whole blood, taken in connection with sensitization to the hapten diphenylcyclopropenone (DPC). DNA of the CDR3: TGTGCCAGCAGCACTCAACAGGGGGCGATCGGGGAGCTGTTTTTT. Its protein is CASSTQQGAIGELFF.